The source of this T cell receptor (beta chain) is a study of Graves' ophthalmopathy and Graves' hyperthyroidism. Study-wide points: Ophthalmopathy and stable hyperthyroidism were discriminated by a 13-signature model, with about 90% sensitivity and about 82% specificity. Blood samples also showed most expanded thyroid clonotypes exceeding 0.001 frequency.

V shed 8 bases and J 12 bases; nucleotides not matched to a gene: 0. Germline lookup yields CDR1 MDHEN and CDR2 SYDVKM. The length of the CDR3 is 9 residues. TCR beta CDR3 amplification used RNA transcripts. An initial RT-PCR round employing HTBI primers preceded a second-round multiplex PCR. TCRdb reprocessed the multiplex PCR reads via MiXCR and lists one record per CDR3 protein. The sample shows around 590,000 distinct CDR3 sequences, approximately 37% of them seen only once. This clonotype was counted ten times or more. Antigen unknown. Other autoimmune diseases, uncontrolled infections, pregnancy or lactation led to the exclusion of patients. Clinical symptoms, serum thyroxine, TRAb, thyroid ultrasound and orbital computed tomography determined diagnosis.

The source is an adult man with Graves' hyperthyroidism. The sample comprised peripheral blood or thyroid tissue (not recorded which). The chain links TRBV28 to TRBJ1-5, with 8 bases fitting TRBD1. The CDR3 region has the DNA TGTGCCAGCGGACAGGGCCAGCATTTT. Protein product: CASGQGQHF.